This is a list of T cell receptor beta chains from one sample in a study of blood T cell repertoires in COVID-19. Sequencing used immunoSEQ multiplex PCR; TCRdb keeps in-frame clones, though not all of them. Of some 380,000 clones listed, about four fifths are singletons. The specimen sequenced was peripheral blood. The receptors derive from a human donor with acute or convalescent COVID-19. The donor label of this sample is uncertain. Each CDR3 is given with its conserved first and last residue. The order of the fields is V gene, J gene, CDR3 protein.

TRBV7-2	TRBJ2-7	CASSSLGQWYEQYF
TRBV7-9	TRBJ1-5	CASSRGQGDFQPQHF
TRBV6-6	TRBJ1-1	CASTTHRNTEAFF
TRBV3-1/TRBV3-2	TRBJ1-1	CASSRGTLREAFF
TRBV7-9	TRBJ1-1	CASSTQVIAFF
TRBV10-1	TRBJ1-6	CASSGPGTSSPLHF
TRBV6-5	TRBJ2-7	CATAGGGSYEQYF
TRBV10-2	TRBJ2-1	CASSPTLRDRGYNEQFF
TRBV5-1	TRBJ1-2	CASSSGQGPNYGYTF
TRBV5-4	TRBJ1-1	CASSLDWDRKTEAFF
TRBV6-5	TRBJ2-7	CASSSLAVSYEQYF
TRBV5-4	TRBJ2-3	CASSPDSLFTDTQYF
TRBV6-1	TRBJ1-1	CASSDSTPEAFF
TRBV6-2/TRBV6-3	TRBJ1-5	CASSYSNFNQPQHF
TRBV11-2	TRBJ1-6	CASSFTGPNSPLHF
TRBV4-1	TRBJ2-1	CASRRSGTTYNEQFF
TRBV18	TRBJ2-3	CASSPGGQGETKGHTQYF
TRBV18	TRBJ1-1	CASSPTRQGGTEAFF
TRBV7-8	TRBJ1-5	CASSPRTGDQPQHF
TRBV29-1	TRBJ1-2	CSVVGAGQGNGYTF
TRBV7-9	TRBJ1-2	CASSLGGDRVYGYTF
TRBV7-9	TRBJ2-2	CASSSRLTTANTGELFF
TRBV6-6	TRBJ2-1	CASSKIQDLYNEQFF
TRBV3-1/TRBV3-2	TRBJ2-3	CASSLRGQRSTDTQYF
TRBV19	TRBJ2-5	CASSIRTGPQYF
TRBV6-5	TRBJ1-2	CASWLVNYGYTF
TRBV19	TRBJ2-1	CASSTPWTSGSTDEQFF
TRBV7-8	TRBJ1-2	CASSTQTGQGKWGYTF
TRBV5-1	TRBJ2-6	CASSLVTGAGANVLTF
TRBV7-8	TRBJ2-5	CASSPYQPGQRDERPAYF
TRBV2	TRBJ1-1	CASRGWDLGVTEAFF
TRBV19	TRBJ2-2	CASSLRAGTGELFF
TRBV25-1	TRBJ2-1	CASSEFPGQGGDEQFF
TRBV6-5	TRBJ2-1	CASSPRWTAYNEQFF
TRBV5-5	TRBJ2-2	CASSLLSGGARTGELFF
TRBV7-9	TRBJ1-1	CASSSTRDTLEAFF
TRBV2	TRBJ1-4	CASGGTATNEKLFF
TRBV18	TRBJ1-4	CASSPSGIEKLFF
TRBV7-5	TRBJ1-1	CVRSSDSGGGAGTEAFF
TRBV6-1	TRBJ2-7	CASSEDRGDHGDEQYF
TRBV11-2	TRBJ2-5	CASSQGLKETQYF
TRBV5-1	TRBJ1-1	CASSRWTGLGTEAFF
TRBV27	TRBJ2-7	CASSLRDRRDEQYF
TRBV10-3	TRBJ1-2	CAISERGAGYGYTF
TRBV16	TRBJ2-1	CASSQLAGGVNEQFF
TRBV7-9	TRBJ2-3	CASSLAHGGKGGDTQYF
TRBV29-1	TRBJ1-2	CSVLRQTSNYGYTF
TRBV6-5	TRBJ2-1	CASDNRGGGVNEQFF
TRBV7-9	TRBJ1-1	CASRAGANTEAFF
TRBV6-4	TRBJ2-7	CASSGFRQGATYEQYF
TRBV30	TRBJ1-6	CAWNRGGNSPLHF
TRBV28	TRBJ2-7	CASSPLGGGKSYEQYF
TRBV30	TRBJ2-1	CAWGRRGLDEQFF
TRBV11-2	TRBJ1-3	CASSLYVVWSSPGNTIYF
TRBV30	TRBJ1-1	CAWSRTPNTEAFF
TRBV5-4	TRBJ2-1	CASSLVPGGGLDEQFF